A single sample is the source of the 29 T cell receptor beta chains below, sequenced in a study of cytomegalovirus exposure and HLA in healthy donors. PCR primers comprised 60 Vbeta and 13 Jbeta primers. The repertoire was sequenced with immunoSEQ multiplex PCR; TCRdb's copy has only in-frame clones and lacks some. Of over 100,000 clones in the sample, around three quarters are singletons; the top ten hold about 2.7%. Input material: PBMCs. These receptors all come from a woman aged 18-29 years in good health and CMV-seropositive.

The V call is TRBV6-1, the J call TRBJ1-1; D possibly corresponds to TRBD1 (5 bases). The CDR3 covers 15 residues. Germline V gives CDR1 MNHNS, CDR2 SASEGT. The germline V and J ends were trimmed by 0 bases and 1 base, with 9 bases remaining between them. The CDR3 sequence is CASSEAKRGNTEAFF. CDR3 DNA: TGTGCCAGCAGTGAAGCGAAAAGGGGGAACACTGAAGCTTTCTTT.

J is TRBJ1-4 and V is TRBV6-1; D is uncertain. This CDR3 region has 13 residues. Germline V lookup: CDR1 MNHNS, CDR2 SASEGT. The ends were cut back, 8 bases at V and 2 bases at J, with 9 bases in the middle. The CDR3 spells CASPRVTNEKLFF. Here the CDR3 DNA reads TGTGCCAGCCCCCGAGTGACTAATGAAAAACTGTTTTTT.

The CDR3 DNA follows: TGTGCCAGCAGCTCACAGGGTTGGAACAATGAGCAGTTCTTC. Its translation is CASSSQGWNNEQFF. J is TRBJ2-1 and V is TRBV11-3; D possibly corresponds to TRBD1 (6 bases). Per germline, CDR1 SGHNT and CDR2 YENEEA. Trimming took off 4 bases at V and 5 bases at J, with 12 bases between the two ends. The CDR3 covers 14 residues. The full variable domain, with the rest looked up from reference TRBV11-3 and TRBJ2-1, is EAGVVQSPRYKIIEKKQPVAFWCNPISGHNTLYWYLQNLGQGPELLIRYENEEAVDDSQLPKDRFSAERLKGVDSTLKIQPAELGDSAVYLCASSSQGWNNEQFFGPGTRLTVL.

In DNA, the CDR3 is TGCGCCAGCAGCTTGGCAGGAGCGGGAGGGCCGATGGAGACCCAGTACTTC. Its protein product is CASSLAGAGGPMETQYF. The chain carries TRBV5-1 and TRBJ2-5, with TRBD2 matching over 10 bases. The CDR3 totals 17 residues. Germline V gives CDR1 SGHRS, CDR2 YFSETQ. The junction had 10 bases not matched to a gene; V was cut back by 0 bases and J by 5 bases.

The genes are TRBV9 and TRBJ1-2, with D tentatively TRBD1 (6 bases). From germline, CDR1 is SGDLS and CDR2 YYNGEE. This CDR3 contains 15 residues. V gave up 4 bases and J gave up 6 bases, with 19 bases separating them. Written as DNA, the CDR3 is TGTGCCAGCAGCCCTTCCGGGACATTCCGACATGGCTACACCTTC. It encodes CASSPSGTFRHGYTF.

This clone was detected once. The rearrangement joins TRBV7-2 to TRBJ2-2, with unresolved D. This CDR3 is built from 12 residues. Trimming took 5 bases from V and 6 from J, leaving 7 bases between them. The germline CDR1 and CDR2 sequences are SGHTA and FQGNSA. The CDR3 DNA reads as TGTGCCAGCAGCCCCCCCGCCGGGGAGCTGTTTTTT. Translation: CASSPPAGELFF. Full variable domain (missing parts from reference TRBV7-2 and TRBJ2-2): GAGVSQSPSNKVTEKGKDVELRCDPISGHTALYWYRQSLGQGLEFLIYFQGNSAPDKSGLPSDRFSAERTGGSVSTLTIQRTQQEDSAVYLCASSPPAGELFFGEGSRLTVL.

Here the CDR3 DNA reads TGTGCCAGTAGTACGCGTCCGGGACTAGCGGTCTGGGATGAGCAGTTCTTC. Its protein product is CASSTRPGLAVWDEQFF. The V call is TRBV19, the J call TRBJ2-1; 11 nucleotides match TRBD2. Unmatched junction bases numbered 13, after V lost 4 bases and J lost 8 bases. The CDR3 has 17 residues. The germline CDR1 and CDR2 sequences are LNHDA and SQIVND (reference sequence).

The chain is built from TRBV30 and TRBJ1-4; unclear D gene. V lost 4 bases and J lost 0, with 15 bases in between. This CDR3 comprises 16 residues. In germline, CDR1 is GTSNPN, CDR2 SVGIG (reference sequence). This CDR3 is CAWISAELATNEKLFF. CDR3 bases: TGTGCCTGGATCTCAGCGGAGCTTGCAACTAATGAAAAACTGTTTTTT.

This chain connects TRBV15 to TRBJ1-3, with a weak D call TRBD1 (6 bases). This CDR3 contains 16 residues. The germline gives CDR1 LNHNV, CDR2 YYDKDF (reference sequence). Trimming shortened V by 1 base and J by 5 bases, and 15 bases separated the two germline ends. The CDR3 sequence is CATSRGDIRLRNTIYF. The CDR3 region has the DNA TGTGCCACCAGCAGAGGGGACATAAGGCTCCGAAACACCATATATTTT.

The chain is built from TRBV6-1 and TRBJ2-7, with 9 bases lining up with TRBD1. Germline assignment: CDR1 MNHNS and CDR2 SASEGT. The V segment lost 4 bases and the J segment 3 bases; nucleotides outside the gene matches: 13. There are 17 residues in the CDR3. This CDR3 is CASSVPGQGLDSYEQYF. In DNA, the CDR3 is TGTGCCAGCAGTGTTCCGGGACAGGGATTGGACAGCTACGAGCAGTACTTC.

The chain is built from TRBV27 and TRBJ1-2; 7 nucleotides line up with TRBD1. CDR1 is MNHEY, CDR2 SMNVEV, per germline (reference sequence). J was trimmed by 8 bases and V by 7 bases; bases with no gene match: 13. CDR3 length equals 14 residues. CDR3 sequence: CASTPSTGSYGYTF. CDR3 bases: TGTGCCAGCACCCCATCGACAGGGTCCTACGGCTACACCTTC.

This rearrangement joins TRBV9 to TRBJ2-5; 9 bases agree with TRBD2. The J segment lost 3 bases and the V segment lost 0 bases, leaving 3 bases of the junction unmatched. Germline V gene lookup returns CDR1 SGDLS and CDR2 YYNGEE. The CDR3 sequence is 15 residues long. CDR3 loop: CASSVVRGGEETQYF. In nucleotides, the CDR3 is TGTGCCAGCAGCGTAGTGCGGGGGGGAGAAGAGACCCAGTACTTC.

The chain is built from TRBV4-1 and TRBJ2-7; D may be TRBD2 (5 bases). V lost 7 bases, J lost 0 bases, and 10 bases lay in between. Per the germline V gene, CDR1 is MGHRA and CDR2 is YSYEKL. CDR3 length equals 13 residues. As DNA, the CDR3 is TGCGCCAGCACGGGCGGACTCTCCTACGAGCAGTACTTC. Its protein is CASTGGLSYEQYF.

This chain connects TRBV30 to TRBJ2-5; no clear D gene. The germline CDR1 and CDR2 sequences are GTSNPN and SVGIG (reference sequence). The CDR3 consists of 10 residues. V was pared by 2 bases and J by 5 bases, with 3 bases between. CDR3: CAWSRETQYF. The CDR3 nucleotides are TGTGCCTGGAGTCGGGAGACCCAGTACTTC.

The chain uses TRBV18 and TRBJ2-7; D possibly corresponds to TRBD1 (5 bases). The V gene lost 2 bases and the J gene lost 5 bases, with 10 bases spanning the gap. There are 13 residues in the CDR3. The V gene's germline CDR1 is KGHSH and CDR2 LQKENI. The CDR3 DNA sequence: TGTGCCAGCTCACCATCCAGGGTGGACGAGCAGTACTTC. Amino acids: CASSPSRVDEQYF.

The chain has TRBV6-5 and TRBJ2-7; weak D call: TRBD1 (5 bases). The CDR3 has 15 amino acids. Germline CDR1 reads MNHEY; CDR2 reads SVGAGI. The ends were cut back, 0 bases at V and 2 bases at J, with 11 bases in the middle. The CDR3 nucleotides read TGTGCCAGCAGTTACTCGAATCCGGACACCTACGAGCAGTACTTC. Its protein product is CASSYSNPDTYEQYF.

Only one count was recorded for this clone. The chain has TRBV28 and TRBJ1-3, with D possibly being TRBD1 (6 bases). The CDR3 totals 16 residues. Germline values: CDR1 MDHEN, CDR2 SYDVKM. Deletions cut 0 bases from V and 2 bases from J, with 11 bases between. Here the CDR3 DNA reads TGTGCCAGCAGTTTATGGGCCGAGGGGGCTGGAAACACCATATATTTT. As protein: CASSLWAEGAGNTIYF.

The J gene is TRBJ2-3, the V gene TRBV19; 8 nucleotides line up with TRBD1. Trimming at V came to 1 base and at J to 0 bases, leaving 3 bases not matched to a gene. The CDR3 consists of 16 residues. Germline loops: CDR1 LNHDA, CDR2 SQIVND (reference sequence). The CDR3 protein is CASSIGSGGSTDTQYF. The DNA of the CDR3 is TGTGCCAGTAGTATAGGATCAGGGGGCAGCACAGATACGCAGTATTTT.

This chain uses TRBV4-1 with TRBJ2-7; TRBD1 agrees at 7 bases. CDR3 length: 14 amino acids. Germline V gene sequence: CDR1 MGHRA, CDR2 YSYEKL. The V segment lost 0 bases and the J segment 3 bases; nucleotides outside the gene matches: 2. Here the CDR3 reads CASSQDRTGYEQYF. In DNA, the CDR3 is TGCGCCAGCAGCCAAGATCGGACAGGCTACGAGCAGTACTTC.

This clone was observed a few times. This sequence joins TRBV7-9 and TRBJ2-1, with D perhaps matching TRBD1 (6 bases). This CDR3 comprises 13 residues. Trimming pared 10 bases from V and 3 bases from J, leaving 13 bases between. Per the germline V gene, CDR1 is SEHNR and CDR2 is FQNEAQ (reference sequence). The CDR3 region is CANRETGYNEQFF. CDR3 in DNA: TGTGCCAACAGAGAGACAGGCTACAATGAGCAGTTCTTC.

The genes are TRBV7-3 and TRBJ2-1; TRBD2 matches 8 bases. J gave up 6 bases and V 0 bases, and 4 bases lay outside the gene matches. Germline loops: CDR1 SGHTA, CDR2 FQGTGA. The CDR3 length is 15 residues. In DNA, the CDR3 is TGTGCCAGCAGCTTAACGGCCGGGAGGGCCAATGAGCAGTTCTTC. Its translation: CASSLTAGRANEQFF. The whole variable domain, remainder taken from reference TRBV7-3 and TRBJ2-1, is GAGVSQTPSNKVTEKGKYVELRCDPISGHTALYWYRQSLGQGPEFLIYFQGTGAADDSGLPNDRFFAVRPEGSVSTLKIQRTERGDSAVYLCASSLTAGRANEQFFGPGTRLTVL.

This clone was observed a few times. The chain couples TRBV6-5 to TRBJ1-1; a weak D match, TRBD1 (5 bases). CDR1 is MNHEY and CDR2 is SVGAGI in the germline V gene. The CDR3 extends over 11 amino acids. V shed 6 bases and J shed 7 bases, with 9 bases lying between them. Here the CDR3 reads CASRRTGEAFF. The CDR3 DNA reads as TGTGCCAGCAGGAGAACAGGTGAAGCTTTCTTT.

J is TRBJ2-7 and V is TRBV10-3; the match to TRBD1 covers 7 bases. J was trimmed by 3 bases and V by 2 bases; bases with no gene match: 10. This CDR3 is 16 amino acids long. Germline V CDR1 and CDR2: ENHRY, SYGVKD. The DNA for the CDR3 is TGTGCCATCAGTGAGGGTGCGAGACAGGGCAACTACGAGCAGTACTTC. Translation: CAISEGARQGNYEQYF.

The rearrangement links TRBV6-5 to TRBJ1-2, with D possibly being TRBD1 (6 bases). V shed 5 bases and J shed 5 bases, with 12 bases lying between them. In germline, CDR1 is MNHEY, CDR2 SVGAGI. CDR3 size: 13 residues. The CDR3: CASSPSQGYGYTF. The CDR3, as DNA: TGTGCCAGCAGTCCGTCTCAGGGGTATGGCTACACCTTC.

The chain uses TRBV27 and TRBJ1-3; 10 bases line up with TRBD1. CDR1 MNHEY and CDR2 SMNVEV come from the germline V gene (reference sequence). This CDR3 is built from 15 residues. V was pared by 5 bases and J by 0 bases, with 1 base of the junction left unmatched. The CDR3 coding sequence is TGTGCCAGCAGTAGGACAGGGGGCTCTGGAAACACCATATATTTT. As protein: CASSRTGGSGNTIYF.

The rearrangement uses TRBV4-1 and TRBJ2-7, with 7 bases identical to TRBD2. The CDR3 spans 15 residues. Trimming at V came to 0 bases and at J to 4 bases, leaving 6 bases not matched to a gene. Germline CDR1 is MGHRA and CDR2 is YSYEKL. CDR3 protein: CASSQEGRELYEQYF. The CDR3 nucleotides read TGCGCCAGCAGCCAAGAAGGGAGGGAATTGTACGAGCAGTACTTC.

A few counts support this clone. CDR3 nucleotides: TGCGCCAGCACCACCCTGCCCCACATGAACACCGGGGAGCTGTTTTTT. This encodes CASTTLPHMNTGELFF. V usage is TRBV5-1 and J usage is TRBJ2-2; no firm D call. CDR1 and CDR2 from the germline V gene are SGHRS and YFSETQ. V lost 6 bases to trimming and J lost 1 base, with 16 bases between them. There are 16 residues in the CDR3.

V gene TRBV21-1 combines with J gene TRBJ2-4; TRBD2, as called in the table, went unchecked against the DNA. TRBV21-1 is marked as a pseudogene. CDR3 length: 16 residues. The CDR3 loop reads CASRQGGIYIKNIQYF. CDR3 DNA sequence: TGTGCCAGCCGGCAGGGAGGGATCTATATCAAAAACATTCAGTACTTC.

The gene calls are TRBV6-5 and TRBJ1-1, with D possibly being TRBD1 (5 bases). The CDR3 consists of 14 residues. V lost 4 bases, J lost 2 bases, and 11 bases lay in between. Germline loops: CDR1 MNHEY, CDR2 SVGAGI. The DNA for the CDR3 is TGTGCCAGCAGTTCCACGGACACAAACACTGAAGCTTTCTTT. Translating gives CASSSTDTNTEAFF.